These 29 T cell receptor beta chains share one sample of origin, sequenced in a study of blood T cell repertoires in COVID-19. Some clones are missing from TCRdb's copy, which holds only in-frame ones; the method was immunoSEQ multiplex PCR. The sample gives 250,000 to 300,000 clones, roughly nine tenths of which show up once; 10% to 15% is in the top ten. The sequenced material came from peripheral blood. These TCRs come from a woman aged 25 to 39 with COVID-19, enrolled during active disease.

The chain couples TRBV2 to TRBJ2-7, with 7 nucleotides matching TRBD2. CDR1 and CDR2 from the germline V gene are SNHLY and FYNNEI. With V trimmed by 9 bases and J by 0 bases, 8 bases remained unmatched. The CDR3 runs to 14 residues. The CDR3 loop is CASRSGLSSYEQYF. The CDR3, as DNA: TGTGCCAGTCGTAGCGGGCTGAGCTCCTACGAGCAGTACTTC. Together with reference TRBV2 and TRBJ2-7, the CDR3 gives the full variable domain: EPEVTQTPSHQVTQMGQEVILRCVPISNHLYFYWYRQILGQKVEFLVSFYNNEISEKSEIFDDQFSVERPDGSNFTLKIRSTKLEDSAMYFCASRSGLSSYEQYFGPGTRLTVT.

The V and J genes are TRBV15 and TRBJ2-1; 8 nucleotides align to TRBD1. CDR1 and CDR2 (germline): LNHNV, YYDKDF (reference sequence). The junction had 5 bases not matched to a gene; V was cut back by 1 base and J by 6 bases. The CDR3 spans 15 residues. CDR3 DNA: TGTGCCACCAGCAGAGGCCCCGGACAGGGCAATGAGCAGTTCTTC. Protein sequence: CATSRGPGQGNEQFF.

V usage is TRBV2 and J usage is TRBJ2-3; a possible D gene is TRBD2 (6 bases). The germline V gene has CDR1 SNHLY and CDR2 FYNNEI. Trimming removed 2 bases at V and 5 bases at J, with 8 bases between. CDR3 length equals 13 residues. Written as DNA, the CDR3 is TGTGCCAGCAGTGAACAGGAGGGAGATACGCAGTATTTT. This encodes CASSEQEGDTQYF.

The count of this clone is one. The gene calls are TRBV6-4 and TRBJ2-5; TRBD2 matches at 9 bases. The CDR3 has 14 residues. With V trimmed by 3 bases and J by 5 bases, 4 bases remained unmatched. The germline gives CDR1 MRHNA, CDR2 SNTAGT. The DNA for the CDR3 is TGTGCCAGCAGTGAGCGGGGGGGCTGGGAGACCCAGTACTTC. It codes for CASSERGGWETQYF.

CDR3 amino acids: CASSYSGAGEQYF. CDR3 DNA: TGTGCCAGCAGTTACTCGGGGGCTGGCGAGCAGTACTTC. The V and J genes are TRBV6-5 and TRBJ2-7; a possible D gene is TRBD1 (6 bases). The CDR3 contains 13 residues. CDR1 is MNHEY, CDR2 SVGAGI, per germline. Trimming removed 0 bases at V and 6 bases at J, with 9 bases between.

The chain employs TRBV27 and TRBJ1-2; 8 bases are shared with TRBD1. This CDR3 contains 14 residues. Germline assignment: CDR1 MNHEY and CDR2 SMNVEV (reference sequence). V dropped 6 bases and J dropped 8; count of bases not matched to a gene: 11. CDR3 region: CASSLNPGGLGYTF. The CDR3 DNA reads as TGTGCCAGCAGCTTGAACCCAGGGGGCCTAGGCTACACCTTC.

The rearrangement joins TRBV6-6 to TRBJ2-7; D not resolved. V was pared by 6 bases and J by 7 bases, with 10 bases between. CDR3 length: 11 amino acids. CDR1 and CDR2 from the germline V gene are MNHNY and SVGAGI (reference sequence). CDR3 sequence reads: CASRSQAEQYF. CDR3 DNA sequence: TGTGCCAGCAGATCCCAAGCGGAGCAGTACTTC.

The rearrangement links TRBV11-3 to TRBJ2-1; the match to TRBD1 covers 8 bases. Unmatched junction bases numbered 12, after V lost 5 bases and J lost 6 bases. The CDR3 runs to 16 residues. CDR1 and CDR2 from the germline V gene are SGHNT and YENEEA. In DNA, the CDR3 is TGTGCCAGCAGCCTGAAGACAGGGGTAACCAGCAATGAGCAGTTCTTC. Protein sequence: CASSLKTGVTSNEQFF.

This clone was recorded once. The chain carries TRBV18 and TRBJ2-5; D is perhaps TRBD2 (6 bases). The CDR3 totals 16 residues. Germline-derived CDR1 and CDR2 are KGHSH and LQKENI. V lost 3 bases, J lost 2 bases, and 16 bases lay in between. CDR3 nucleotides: TGTGCCAGCTCACCGCTTTCCCGGAGGGTGCAAGAGACCCAGTACTTC. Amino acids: CASSPLSRRVQETQYF. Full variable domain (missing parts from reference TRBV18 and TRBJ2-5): NAGVMQNPRHLVRRRGQEARLRCSPMKGHSHVYWYRQLPEEGLKFMVYLQKENIIDESGMPKERFSAEFPKEGPSILRIQQVVRGDSAAYFCASSPLSRRVQETQYFGPGTRLLVL.

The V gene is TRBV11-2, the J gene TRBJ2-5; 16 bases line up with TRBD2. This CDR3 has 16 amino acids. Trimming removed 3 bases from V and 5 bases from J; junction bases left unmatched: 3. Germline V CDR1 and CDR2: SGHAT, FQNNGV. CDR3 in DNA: TGTGCCAGCAGCTTCCAGGGACTAGCGGGGGGGGAGACCCAGTACTTC. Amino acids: CASSFQGLAGGETQYF.

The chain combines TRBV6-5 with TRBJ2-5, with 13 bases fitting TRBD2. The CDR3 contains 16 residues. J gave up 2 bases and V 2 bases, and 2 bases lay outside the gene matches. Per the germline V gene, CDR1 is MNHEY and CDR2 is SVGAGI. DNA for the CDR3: TGTGCCAGCAGTTACCTACTAGCGGGGGGGCAAGAGACCCAGTACTTC. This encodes CASSYLLAGGQETQYF.

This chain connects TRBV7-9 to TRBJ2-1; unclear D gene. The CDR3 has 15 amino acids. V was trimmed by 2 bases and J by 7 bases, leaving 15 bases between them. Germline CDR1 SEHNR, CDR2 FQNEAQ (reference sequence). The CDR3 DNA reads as TGTGCCAGCAGCTTACTATTGTTCGGTGGTAATGAGCAGTTCTTC. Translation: CASSLLLFGGNEQFF.

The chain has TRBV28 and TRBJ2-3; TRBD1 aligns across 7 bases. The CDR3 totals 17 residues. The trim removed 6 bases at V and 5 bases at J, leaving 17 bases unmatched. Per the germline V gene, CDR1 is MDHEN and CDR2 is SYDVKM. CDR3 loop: CASSSLQGYGVKDTQYF. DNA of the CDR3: TGTGCCAGCAGCTCCTTACAGGGGTACGGGGTGAAAGATACGCAGTATTTT. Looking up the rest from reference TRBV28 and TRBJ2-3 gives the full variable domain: DVKVTQSSRYLVKRTGEKVFLECVQDMDHENMFWYRQDPGLGLRLIYFSYDVKMKEKGDIPEGYSVSREKKERFSLILESASTNQTSMYLCASSSLQGYGVKDTQYFGPGTRLTVL.

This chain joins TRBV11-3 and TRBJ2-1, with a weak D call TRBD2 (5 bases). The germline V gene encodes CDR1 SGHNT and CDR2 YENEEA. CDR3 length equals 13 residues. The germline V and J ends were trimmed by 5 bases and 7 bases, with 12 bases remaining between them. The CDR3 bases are TGTGCCAGCAGCCCTGGACTCTTTAATGAGCAGTTCTTC. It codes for CASSPGLFNEQFF.

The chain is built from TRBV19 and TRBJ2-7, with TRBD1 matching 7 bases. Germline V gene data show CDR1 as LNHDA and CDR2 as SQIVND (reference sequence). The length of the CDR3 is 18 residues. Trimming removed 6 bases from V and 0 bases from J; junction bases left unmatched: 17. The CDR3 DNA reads TGTGCCAGTAGCCCAAATGGAGCAGGGGGTGACTACTCCTACGAGCAGTACTTC. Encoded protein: CASSPNGAGGDYSYEQYF. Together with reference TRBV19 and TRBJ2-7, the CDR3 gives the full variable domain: DGGITQSPKYLFRKEGQNVTLSCEQNLNHDAMYWYRQDPGQGLRLIYYSQIVNDFQKGDIAEGYSVSREKKESFPLTVTSAQKNPTAFYLCASSPNGAGGDYSYEQYFGPGTRLTVT.

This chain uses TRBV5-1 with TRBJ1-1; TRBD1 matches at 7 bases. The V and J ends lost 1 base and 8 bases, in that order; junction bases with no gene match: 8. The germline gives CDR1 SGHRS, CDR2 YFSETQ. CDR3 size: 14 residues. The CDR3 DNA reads TGCGCCAGCAGCTTGTGGACAGGCCTTATCGAAGCTTTCTTT. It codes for CASSLWTGLIEAFF.

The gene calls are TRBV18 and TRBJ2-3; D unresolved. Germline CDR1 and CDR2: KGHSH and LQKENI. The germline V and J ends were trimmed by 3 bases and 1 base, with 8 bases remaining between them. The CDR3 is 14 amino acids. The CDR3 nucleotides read TGTGCCAGCTCACCCCCGGAGCGCACAGATACGCAGTATTTT. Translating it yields CASSPPERTDTQYF.

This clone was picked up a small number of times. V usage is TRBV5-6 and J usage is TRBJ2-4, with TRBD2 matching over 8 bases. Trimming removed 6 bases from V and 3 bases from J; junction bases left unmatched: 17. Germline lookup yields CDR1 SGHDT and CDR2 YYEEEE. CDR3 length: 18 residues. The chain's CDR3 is CASTLLRGGPSFKNIQYF. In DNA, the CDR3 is TGTGCCAGCACCTTACTACGGGGGGGCCCCTCGTTCAAAAACATTCAGTACTTC.

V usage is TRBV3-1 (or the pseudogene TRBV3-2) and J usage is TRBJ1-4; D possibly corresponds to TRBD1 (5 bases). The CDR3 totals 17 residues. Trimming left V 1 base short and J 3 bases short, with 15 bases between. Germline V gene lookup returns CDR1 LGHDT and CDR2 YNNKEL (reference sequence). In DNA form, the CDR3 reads TGTGCCAGCAGCCAAGTTGACAAGGGGCGGCCTAATGAAAAACTGTTTTTT. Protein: CASSQVDKGRPNEKLFF.

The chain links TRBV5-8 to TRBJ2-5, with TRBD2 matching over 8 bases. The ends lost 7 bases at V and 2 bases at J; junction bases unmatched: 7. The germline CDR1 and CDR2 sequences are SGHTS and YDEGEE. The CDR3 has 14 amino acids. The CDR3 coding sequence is TGTGCCAGCCCGGGGGGGGAATTACAAGAGACCCAGTACTTC. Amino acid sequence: CASPGGELQETQYF.

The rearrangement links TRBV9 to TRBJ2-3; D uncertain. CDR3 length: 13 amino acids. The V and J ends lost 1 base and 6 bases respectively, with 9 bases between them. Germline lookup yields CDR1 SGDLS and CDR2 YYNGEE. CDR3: CASSVNPEDTQYF. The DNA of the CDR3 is TGTGCCAGCAGCGTAAATCCCGAGGATACGCAGTATTTT. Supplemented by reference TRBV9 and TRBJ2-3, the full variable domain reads DSGVTQTPKHLITATGQRVTLRCSPRSGDLSVYWYQQSLDQGLQFLIQYYNGEERAKGNILERFSAQQFPDLHSELNLSSLELGDSALYFCASSVNPEDTQYFGPGTRLTVL.

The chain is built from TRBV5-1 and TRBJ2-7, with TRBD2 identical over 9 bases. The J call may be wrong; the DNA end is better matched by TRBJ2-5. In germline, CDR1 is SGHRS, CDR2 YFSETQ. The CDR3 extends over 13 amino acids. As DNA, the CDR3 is TGCGCCAGCGAGCGGGGGGATTCCGAGACCCAGTACTTC. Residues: CASERGDSETQYF.

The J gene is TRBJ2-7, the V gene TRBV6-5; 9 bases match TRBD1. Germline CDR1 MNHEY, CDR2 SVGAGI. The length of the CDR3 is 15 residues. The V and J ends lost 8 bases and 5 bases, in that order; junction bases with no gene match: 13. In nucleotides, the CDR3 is TGTGCCAGCCGGGACCCCGGGACAGGGTACAACGAGCAGTACTTC. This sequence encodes CASRDPGTGYNEQYF.

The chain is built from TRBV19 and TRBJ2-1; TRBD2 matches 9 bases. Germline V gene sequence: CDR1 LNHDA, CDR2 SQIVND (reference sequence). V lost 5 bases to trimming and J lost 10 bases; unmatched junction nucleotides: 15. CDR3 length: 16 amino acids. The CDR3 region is CASSSSLAGPGTEQFF. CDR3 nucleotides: TGTGCCAGTAGTTCCTCTCTAGCGGGGCCCGGTACGGAGCAGTTCTTC. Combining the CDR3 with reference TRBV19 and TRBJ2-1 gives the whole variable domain DGGITQSPKYLFRKEGQNVTLSCEQNLNHDAMYWYRQDPGQGLRLIYYSQIVNDFQKGDIAEGYSVSREKKESFPLTVTSAQKNPTAFYLCASSSSLAGPGTEQFFGPGTRLTVL.

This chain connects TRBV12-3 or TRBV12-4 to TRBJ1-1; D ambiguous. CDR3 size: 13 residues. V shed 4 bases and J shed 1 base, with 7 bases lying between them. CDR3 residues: CASSYERNTEAFF. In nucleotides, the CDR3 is TGTGCCAGCAGTTATGAGAGGAACACTGAAGCTTTCTTT.

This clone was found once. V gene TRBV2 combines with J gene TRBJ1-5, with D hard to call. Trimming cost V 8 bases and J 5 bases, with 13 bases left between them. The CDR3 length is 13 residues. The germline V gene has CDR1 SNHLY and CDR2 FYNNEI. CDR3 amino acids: CASQREGYQPQHF. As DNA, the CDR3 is TGTGCCAGCCAGAGGGAAGGGTATCAGCCCCAGCATTTT. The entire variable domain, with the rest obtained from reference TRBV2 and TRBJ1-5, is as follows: EPEVTQTPSHQVTQMGQEVILRCVPISNHLYFYWYRQILGQKVEFLVSFYNNEISEKSEIFDDQFSVERPDGSNFTLKIRSTKLEDSAMYFCASQREGYQPQHFGDGTRLSIL.

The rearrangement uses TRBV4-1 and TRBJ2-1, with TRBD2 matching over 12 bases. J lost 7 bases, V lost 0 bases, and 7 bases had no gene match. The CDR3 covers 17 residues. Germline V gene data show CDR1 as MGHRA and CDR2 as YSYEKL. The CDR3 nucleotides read TGCGCCAGCAGCCAAGATCGTATCCTAGCGGGGGGGAATGAGCAGTTCTTC. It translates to CASSQDRILAGGNEQFF.

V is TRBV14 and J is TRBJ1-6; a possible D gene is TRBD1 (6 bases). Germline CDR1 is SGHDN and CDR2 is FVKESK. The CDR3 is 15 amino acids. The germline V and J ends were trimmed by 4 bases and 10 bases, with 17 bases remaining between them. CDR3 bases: TGTGCCAGCAGCCCGCAGGGTATAAGGGGGTCACCCCTCCACTTT. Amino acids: CASSPQGIRGSPLHF.

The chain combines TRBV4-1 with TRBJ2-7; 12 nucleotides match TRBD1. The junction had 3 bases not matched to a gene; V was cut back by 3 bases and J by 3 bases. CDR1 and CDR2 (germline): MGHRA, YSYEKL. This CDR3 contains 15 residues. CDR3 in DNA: TGCGCCAGCAGCCACGGGACAGGGGGCCTCTACGAGCAGTACTTC. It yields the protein CASSHGTGGLYEQYF.